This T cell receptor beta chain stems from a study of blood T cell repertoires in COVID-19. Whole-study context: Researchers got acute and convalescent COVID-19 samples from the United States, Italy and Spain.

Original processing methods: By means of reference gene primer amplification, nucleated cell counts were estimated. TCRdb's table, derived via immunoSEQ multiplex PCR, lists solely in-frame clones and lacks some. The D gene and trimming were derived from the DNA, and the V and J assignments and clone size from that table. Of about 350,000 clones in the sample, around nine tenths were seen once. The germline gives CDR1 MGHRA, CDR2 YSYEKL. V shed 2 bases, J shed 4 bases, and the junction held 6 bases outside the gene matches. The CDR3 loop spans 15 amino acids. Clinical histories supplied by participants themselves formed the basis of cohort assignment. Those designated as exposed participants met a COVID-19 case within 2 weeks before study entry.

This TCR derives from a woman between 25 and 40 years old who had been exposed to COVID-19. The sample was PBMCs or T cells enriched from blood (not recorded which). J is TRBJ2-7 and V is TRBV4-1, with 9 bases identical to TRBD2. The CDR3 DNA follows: TGCGCCAGCAGCCAAAATAGCGGGAGTGGGTACGAGCAGTACTTC. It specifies CASSQNSGSGYEQYF.